This T cell receptor beta chain was identified in a study of cytomegalovirus exposure and HLA in healthy donors (dated by TCRdb to 2016 to 2017). Regarding the complete study: In an earlier analysis of 450 to 750 of the donors, less than 350 Gb of sequence data and 117 million unique TCR beta sequences from approximately 180 million T cells were reported. Donor age, sex, ethnicity and CMV serostatus were compiled alongside the repertoire data. An earlier analysis of nearly 600 of the donors applied high-throughput TCR beta sequencing to assess whether each TCR beta V gene segment acted as functional or pseudogenic. The genetic ancestry cluster associated with self-reported Caucasian donors included roughly 84% of the approximately 410 genotyped donors. An early release covering more than 500 HLA-typed donors comprised approximately 300 gigabases of sequencing data and some 79 million unique TCR sequences. The study was designed to test whether signatures of past pathogen exposure could be identified by cataloging public T cell receptors. Because of strong linkage in the cohort, roughly five DR-DQ haplotypes were treated as single units for association and clustering. In addition to the first cohort of 666 subjects, a separate validation cohort of 100 to 150 different subjects was used. Genome-wide SNP genotypes for about 65% of the roughly 670 donors were used in a later genetic analysis, which treated that subset as a discovery cohort. Typing coverage varied by locus: roughly 629-640 donors for A, B, C, DRB1 and DQB1; roughly 510 for DQA1; around 570 for DPA1; more than 450 for DPB1. Using immunosequencing, the study profiled T cell repertoires from 500 to 800 subjects and related those repertoires to cytomegalovirus serostatus. Class I and class II HLA loci were covered by the typing at four-digit resolution. A later analysis re-analyzed previously published TCR beta repertoires from 650 to 800 donors and added high-resolution HLA genotyping to study TCR occurrence patterns. Rather than using new phenotypic data, the later analysis identified candidate immune exposures from TCR beta sequences and from how often those sequences occurred across donors. Among 398 genotyped donors of the cohort, an average of around 240,000 unique TCR beta nucleotide sequences were sequenced per donor, roughly a sixth of them non-productive. High-throughput TCR immunosequencing, statistical association of individual TCRs with disease status, and machine learning were combined to predict cytomegalovirus infection status. All discovery cohort repertoires had been generated using a single sequencing platform.

On this clone itself: It lacks a known antigen. Base-call qualities are not available, and no considerably larger clone is one nucleotide away.

The library was generated by the immunoSEQ multiplex PCR assay. The multiplex PCR relied on a mix of 60 forward primers for TCR Vbeta segments and 13 reverse primers for TCR Jbeta segments. The CDR3 region of rearranged TCR beta genes was amplified from genomic DNA by a multiplex PCR assay. Amplified TCR beta libraries were sequenced as 87-base-pair reads on the Illumina HiSeq System. From the authors' description of their analysis: A later analysis counted approximately 74 million unique TCR beta chains across the 670 or so repertoires, and some 12 million of these chains were shared by at least two donors. A nearest-neighbor algorithm error-corrected the raw reads and collapsed the reads into unique sequences, merging closely related sequences to remove PCR and sequencing errors. To assign V, D and J gene segments, CDR3 sequences were aligned to IMGT reference sequences. For a sequence to be retained, a match of at least six nucleotides was required to both a V gene segment and a J gene segment. Rearrangements were classified as productive when the CDR3 lacked stop codons and remained in frame with V and J, and all other rearrangements were classified as non-productive. Following IMGT convention, CDR3 was defined as the stretch from the second conserved V-encoded cysteine to the conserved J-encoded phenylalanine. The earlier analysis of 450 to 750 of the donors excluded any sequence lacking an unambiguous match to a single V gene segment. An earlier analysis of a few hundred of the donors called V segments functional above 56.7% productive rearrangements and segregating when the between-donor standard deviation exceeded 5%. A statistical classification framework was developed to diagnose cytomegalovirus status using the catalog of TCR beta chain sequences. A later analysis assigned V and J genes by comparing TCR nucleotide sequences with IMGT/GENE-DB human TR gene sequences. Using the TCRdist pipeline, a later analysis assigned CDR3 sequences along with most-parsimonious VDJ recombination scenarios. A later analysis defined each TCR beta chain by its CDR3 amino acid sequence plus V-gene family, and excluded reads lacking a unique V-gene family. To address suspected cross-contamination and a sequencing artifact, a later analysis removed 550 to 750 highly shared, low-generation-probability nucleotide sequences. A later analysis calculated a clonal expansion index for each public chain from normalized within-repertoire ranks of inferred template counts. In a later analysis, generation probabilities were computed using a VDJ recombination model fitted to out-of-frame rearrangements, and the results were checked against IGoR. In a later analysis, TCR-TCR, TCR-HLA and TCR-CMV co-occurrence was scored with hypergeometric tests, and a repertoire-size bias correction was applied to TCR pairs. To estimate false discovery rates, a later analysis permuted the HLA or CMV assignments 20 times. In a later analysis, co-occurring TCRs were grouped using DBSCAN, and TCRdist sequence similarity was added for clustering within HLA-allele-positive subsets. For co-occurrence clustering, repertoires with fewer than 30,000 or more than 120,000 public chains were excluded, along with a handful of repertoires with anomalous nucleotide sharing. TCRdb re-hosts the immuneACCESS table, in-frame sequences only. Its copies lack some clones; in the studies checked, an unresolved V gene accounts for under half of them, and the cause for the rest is not known. V and J calls and clone size come straight from that table; D and trimming were deduced from the DNA. The sample includes 100,000 or so clones, with 10% to 15% observed a single time. In total, the top ten clones hold approximately 15% of the sample.

V is pruned by 4 bases and J by 10 bases, leaving 6 bases of the junction without a gene match. CDR1 SGHNT and CDR2 YYREEE are derived from the germline V gene (reference sequence). The CDR3 goes from the cysteine to the phenylalanine over 13 residues. CDR3 DNA only is kept here, 39 bases in frame from base 1. The cohort consisted of 650 to 700 healthy bone marrow donors. At the time of sampling, all cohort members were nominally healthy, though unrecorded immune exposures were likely present. The donor tested CMV seropositive, placing the donor among the 289 seropositive members of the cohort. A peripheral blood sample was provided by each donor, and peripheral blood mononuclear cells were used for TCR beta sequencing. The Qiagen DNeasy Blood Extraction Kit was used to extract genomic DNA from the blood cell samples. Broad study findings and their caveats: In a later analysis, TCR association rates were found to vary across HLA loci, with the most associated TCRs seen for DRB1 alleles and the fewest for HLA-C alleles. While some public TCRs were present in many individuals, most TCR sequences turned up only very rarely across donors. The classifier was reported to diagnose cytomegalovirus status with high specificity and sensitivity in both the original cohort and the validation cohort. A cluster of highly shared sequence variants was judged likely to be a technical artifact of the sequencing pipeline. Several of the top co-occurrence clusters appeared to be linked to parvovirus B19, influenza, CMV and Epstein-Barr virus, according to a later analysis. A later analysis found that HLA-associated TCR beta chains were more clonally expanded and had lower generation probabilities than equally common non-associated chains. A later genetic analysis reported fewer N-insertions in productive TCRs among donors in an Asian-associated ancestry cluster than the roughly 700-donor mean. V-gene and J-gene trimming of TCR beta chains was associated with a missense DCLRE1C variant in a later genetic analysis, and the association was replicated in an independent cohort. In a later analysis, most CMV-associated TCR beta chains were found to appear HLA-restricted, with HLA associations seemingly driven largely by CMV exposure. HLA typing was unavailable for some donors at each locus, so association tests used only the typed subset. Because counts were too low, about 18 rarely observed V segments, including chromosome 9 orphons, were excluded from the earlier analysis of 587 of the donors. The presence/absence analyses assumed that sequencing depth was roughly uniform across donors, and that assumption may not be true. Only TCR beta chains were sequenced in this cohort, and the absence of alpha or paired-chain data limited detectable features. Linkage disequilibrium might explain the correlated functional status among segregating V segments, but an unknown experimental factor could not be ruled out. A further reported finding was that TCR beta sequences accurately predicted the HLA-A and HLA-B alleles for most subjects in the first cohort. Assigning TCR associations to individual alleles was difficult when HLA alleles, especially DR and DQ, strongly co-occurred. The 87-base-pair reads could not distinguish some IMGT-functional V segments, including TRBV6-2 and TRBV6-3, so those segments were excluded. Immune exposure information for the cohort was limited to CMV serostatus. In an earlier analysis of roughly 500 of the donors, most TCR beta V segments appeared in productive rearrangements about 87% or about 30% of the time, broadly matching IMGT annotations. In vitro tests confirmed that a few of the cytomegalovirus-associated TCR beta chains recognize cytomegalovirus antigens. The study gave a list of 150 to 200 TCR beta chains associated with cytomegalovirus. The authors suggested that the approach could potentially be generalized to other disease states and immunological phenotypes. In a later analysis, about 16,000 TCR beta sequences were associated with specific HLA alleles at a false discovery rate of 0.05.

The source material was PBMCs. The rearrangement joined TRBV5-4 to TRBJ1-5, and 9 junctional nucleotides match TRBD1. The receptor was isolated from a man in his forties or fifties in good health and CMV-seropositive. At the DNA level, the sequence is TGTGCCAGCAGCCCGGGACAGGGCCTTCCCCAGCATTTT. Its translation reads: CASSPGQGLPQHF. Where the CDR3 stops, the reference TRBV5-4 and TRBJ1-5 genes take over; the full variable domain is ETGVTQSPTHLIKTRGQQVTLRCSSQSGHNTVSWYQQALGQGPQFIFQYYREEENGRGNFPPRFSGLQFPNYSSELNVNALELDDSALYLCASSPGQGLPQHFGDGTRLSIL.